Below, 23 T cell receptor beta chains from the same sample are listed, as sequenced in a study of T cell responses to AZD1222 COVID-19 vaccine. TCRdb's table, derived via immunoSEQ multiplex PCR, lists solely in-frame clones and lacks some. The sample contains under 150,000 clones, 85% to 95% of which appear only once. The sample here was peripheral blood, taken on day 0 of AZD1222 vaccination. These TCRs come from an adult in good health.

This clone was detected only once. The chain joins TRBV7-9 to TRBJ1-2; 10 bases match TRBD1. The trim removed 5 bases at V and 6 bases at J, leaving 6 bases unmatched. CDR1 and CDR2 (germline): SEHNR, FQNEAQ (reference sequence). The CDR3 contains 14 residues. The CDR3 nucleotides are TGTGCCAGCAGCGTCGGACAGGGGGGTGATGGCTACACCTTC. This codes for CASSVGQGGDGYTF.

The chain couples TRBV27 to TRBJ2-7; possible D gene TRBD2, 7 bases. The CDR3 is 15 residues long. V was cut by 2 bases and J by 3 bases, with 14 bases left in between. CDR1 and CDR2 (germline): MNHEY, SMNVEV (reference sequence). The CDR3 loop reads CASSLVSGGLYEQYF. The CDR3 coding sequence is TGTGCCAGCAGTTTAGTATCCGGGGGGCTCTACGAGCAGTACTTC.

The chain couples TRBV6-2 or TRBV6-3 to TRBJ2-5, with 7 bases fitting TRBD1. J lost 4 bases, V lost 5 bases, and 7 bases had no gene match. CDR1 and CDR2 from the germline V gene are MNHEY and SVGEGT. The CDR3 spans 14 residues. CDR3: CASSARGLGETQYF. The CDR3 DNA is TGTGCCAGCAGTGCGAGGGGGCTAGGAGAGACCCAGTACTTC.

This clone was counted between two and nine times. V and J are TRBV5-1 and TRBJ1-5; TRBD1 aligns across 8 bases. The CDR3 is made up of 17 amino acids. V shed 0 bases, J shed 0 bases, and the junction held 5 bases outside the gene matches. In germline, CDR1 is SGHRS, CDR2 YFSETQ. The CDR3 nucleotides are TGCGCCAGCAGCTTGGGACAGGGGTCTTTTAGCAATCAGCCCCAGCATTTT. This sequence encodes CASSLGQGSFSNQPQHF.

CDR3: CASRVTSGIGEQYF. Written as DNA, the CDR3 is TGCGCCAGCAGGGTGACTAGCGGGATAGGCGAGCAGTACTTC. The chain recombines TRBV5-1 with TRBJ2-7; TRBD2 aligns across 11 bases. Germline V gene lookup returns CDR1 SGHRS and CDR2 YFSETQ. Losses at the gene ends were 5 bases for V and 6 bases for J; bases not matched to a gene: 7. The CDR3 loop spans 14 amino acids.

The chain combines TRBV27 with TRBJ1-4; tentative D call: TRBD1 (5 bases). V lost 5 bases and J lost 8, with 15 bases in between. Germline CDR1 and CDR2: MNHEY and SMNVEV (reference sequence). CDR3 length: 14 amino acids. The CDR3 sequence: CASSTGTLREKLFF. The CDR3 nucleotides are TGTGCCAGCAGTACCGGGACCTTGCGGGAAAAACTGTTTTTT. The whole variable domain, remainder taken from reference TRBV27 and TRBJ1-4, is EAQVTQNPRYLITVTGKKLTVTCSQNMNHEYMSWYRQDPGLGLRQIYYSMNVEVTDKGDVPEGYKVSRKEKRNFPLILESPSPNQTSLYFCASSTGTLREKLFFGSGTQLSVL.

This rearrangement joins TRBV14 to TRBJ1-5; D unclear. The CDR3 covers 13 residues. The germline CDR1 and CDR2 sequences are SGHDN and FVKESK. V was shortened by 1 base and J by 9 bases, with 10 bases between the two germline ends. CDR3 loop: CASSQVGTGPQHF. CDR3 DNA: TGTGCCAGCAGCCAAGTGGGTACCGGGCCCCAGCATTTT.

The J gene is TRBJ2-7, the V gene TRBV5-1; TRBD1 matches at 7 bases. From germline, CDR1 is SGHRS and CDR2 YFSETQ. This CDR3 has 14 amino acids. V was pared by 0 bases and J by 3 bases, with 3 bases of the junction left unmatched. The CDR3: CASSLAGTDYEQYF. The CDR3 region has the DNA TGCGCCAGCAGCTTGGCCGGGACAGACTACGAGCAGTACTTC.

The CDR3 sequence: CASSASVGVEGYTF. The CDR3 region has the DNA TGTGCCAGCAGTGCCTCTGTGGGAGTGGAAGGCTACACCTTC. The chain employs TRBV2 and TRBJ1-2, with D unresolved. V was shortened by 4 bases and J by 8 bases, with 17 bases between the two germline ends. CDR3 length equals 14 residues. CDR1 is SNHLY and CDR2 is FYNNEI in the germline V gene.

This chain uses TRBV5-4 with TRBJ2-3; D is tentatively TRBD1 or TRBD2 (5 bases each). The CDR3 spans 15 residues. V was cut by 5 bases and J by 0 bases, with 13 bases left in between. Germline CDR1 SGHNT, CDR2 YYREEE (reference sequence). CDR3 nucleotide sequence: TGTGCCAGCAGTTCCGGGACCCGAAGCACAGATACGCAGTATTTT. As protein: CASSSGTRSTDTQYF.

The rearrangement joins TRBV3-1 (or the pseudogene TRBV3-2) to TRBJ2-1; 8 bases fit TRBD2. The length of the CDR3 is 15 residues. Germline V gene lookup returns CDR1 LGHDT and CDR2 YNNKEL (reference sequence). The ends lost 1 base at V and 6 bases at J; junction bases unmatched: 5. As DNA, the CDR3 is TGTGCCAGCAGCCAAGGTTGGACTAGCTCCAATGAGCAGTTCTTC. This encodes CASSQGWTSSNEQFF.

In DNA form, the CDR3 reads TGTGCCAGCAGCTTTGGCCTAGCGGGAGGTATTAGGTACAATGAGCAGTTCTTC. Encoded protein: CASSFGLAGGIRYNEQFF. The chain carries TRBV11-2 and TRBJ2-1, with 11 nucleotides matching TRBD2. Per germline, CDR1 SGHAT and CDR2 FQNNGV. The CDR3 sequence is 18 residues long. V trimming: 3 bases; J trimming: 4 bases; junction bases outside the gene matches: 11.

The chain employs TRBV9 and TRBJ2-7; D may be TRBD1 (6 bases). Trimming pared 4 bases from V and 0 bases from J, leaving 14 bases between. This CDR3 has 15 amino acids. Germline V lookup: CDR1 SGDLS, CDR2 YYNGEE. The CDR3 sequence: CASSPGGGLSYEQYF. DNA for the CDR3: TGTGCCAGCAGCCCTGGGGGCGGGCTCTCCTACGAGCAGTACTTC.

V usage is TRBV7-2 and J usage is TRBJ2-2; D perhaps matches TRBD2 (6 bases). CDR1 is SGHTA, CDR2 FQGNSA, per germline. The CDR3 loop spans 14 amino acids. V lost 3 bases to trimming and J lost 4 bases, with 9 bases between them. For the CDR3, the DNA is TGTGCCAGCAGCTTGGGACTCTTCACCGGGGAGCTGTTTTTT. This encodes CASSLGLFTGELFF.

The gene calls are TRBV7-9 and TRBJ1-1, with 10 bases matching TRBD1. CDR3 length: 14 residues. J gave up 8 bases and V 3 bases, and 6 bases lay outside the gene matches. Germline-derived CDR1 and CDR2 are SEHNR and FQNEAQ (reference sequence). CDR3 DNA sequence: TGTGCCAGCAGCTTGACAGGGGGCGTCACGGAAGCTTTCTTT. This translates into CASSLTGGVTEAFF.

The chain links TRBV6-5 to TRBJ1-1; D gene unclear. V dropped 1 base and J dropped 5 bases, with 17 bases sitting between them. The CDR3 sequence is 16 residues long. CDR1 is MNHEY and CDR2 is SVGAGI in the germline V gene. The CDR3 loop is CASSYFAKPEGTEAFF. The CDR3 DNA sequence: TGTGCCAGCAGTTACTTTGCAAAACCCGAAGGGACTGAAGCTTTCTTT.

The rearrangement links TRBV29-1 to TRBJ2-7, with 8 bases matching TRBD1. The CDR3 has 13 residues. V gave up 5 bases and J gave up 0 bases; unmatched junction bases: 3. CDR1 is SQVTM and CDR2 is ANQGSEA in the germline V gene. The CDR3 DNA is TGCAGCGTTATACAGGGGGACTCCTACGAGCAGTACTTC. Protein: CSVIQGDSYEQYF.

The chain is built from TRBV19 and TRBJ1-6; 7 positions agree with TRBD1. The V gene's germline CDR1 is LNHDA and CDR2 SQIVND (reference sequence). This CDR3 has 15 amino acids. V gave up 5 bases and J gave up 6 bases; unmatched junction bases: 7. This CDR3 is CASSPTGSPNSPLHF. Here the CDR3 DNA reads TGTGCCAGTAGTCCGACAGGGAGTCCTAATTCACCCCTCCACTTT.

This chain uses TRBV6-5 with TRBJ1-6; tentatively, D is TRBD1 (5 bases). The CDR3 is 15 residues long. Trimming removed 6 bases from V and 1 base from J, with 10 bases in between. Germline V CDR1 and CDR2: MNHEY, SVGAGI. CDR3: CASRGVGSYNSPLHF. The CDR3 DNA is TGTGCCAGCAGGGGGGTAGGGTCCTATAATTCACCCCTCCACTTT.

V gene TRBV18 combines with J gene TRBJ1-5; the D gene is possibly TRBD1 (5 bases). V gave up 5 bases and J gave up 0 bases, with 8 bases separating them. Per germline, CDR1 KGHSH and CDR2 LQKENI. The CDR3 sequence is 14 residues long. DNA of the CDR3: TGTGCCAGCTCAGGGGCAACTAGCAATCAGCCCCAGCATTTT. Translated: CASSGATSNQPQHF.

CDR3 in DNA: TGTGCCAGCAGCTTAGATACAGGGGGCACAGATACGCAGTATTTT. Protein sequence: CASSLDTGGTDTQYF. This sequence joins TRBV11-2 and TRBJ2-3; 7 bases fit TRBD1. Germline trimming cut 0 bases from V and 1 base from J; bases unmatched to any gene: 1. Germline V gives CDR1 SGHAT, CDR2 FQNNGV. The CDR3 consists of 15 residues.

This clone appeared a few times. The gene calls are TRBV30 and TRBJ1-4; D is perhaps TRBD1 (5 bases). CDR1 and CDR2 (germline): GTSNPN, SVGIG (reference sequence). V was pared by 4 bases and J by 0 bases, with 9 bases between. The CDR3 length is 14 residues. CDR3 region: CAWKDSATNEKLFF. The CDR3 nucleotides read TGTGCCTGGAAAGACAGTGCAACTAATGAAAAACTGTTTTTT.

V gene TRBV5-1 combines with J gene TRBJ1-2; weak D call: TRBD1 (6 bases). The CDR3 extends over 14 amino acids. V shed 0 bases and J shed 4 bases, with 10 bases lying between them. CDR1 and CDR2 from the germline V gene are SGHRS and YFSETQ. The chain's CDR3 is CASSLEGTSYGYTF. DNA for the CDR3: TGCGCCAGCAGCTTGGAAGGGACAAGCTATGGCTACACCTTC.